The 24 T cell receptor beta chains listed next were all sequenced from one sample in a study of T-cell reconstitution after alpha-beta-depleted transplantation in children. Unique molecular identifiers were incorporated into the prepared TCRbeta library. TCRdb re-analysed the PCR reads in MiXCR, keeping a single row per CDR3 protein. The sample carries about 200,000 distinct CDR3 sequences, roughly 8.1% recorded once. The source material was PBMCs, mostly from graft donor cells, sampled 360 days after TCRalphabeta/CD19-depleted stem cell transplant. The receptors were sampled from a male patient aged 2-15 years who had a stem cell transplant for acute myeloid leukemia, so the T cells may come from the graft donor.

This clonotype has a count of ten or more. The J gene is TRBJ2-1, the V gene TRBV6-5; 10 bases line up with TRBD2. Germline V gene sequence: CDR1 MNHEY, CDR2 SVGAGI. This CDR3 comprises 13 residues. V lost 0 bases and J lost 13; bases outside the gene matches: 3. The CDR3 nucleotides are TGTGCCAGCAGTTACTCCTCTAGCGGGAGACAGTTCTTC. It specifies CASSYSSSGRQFF.

The CDR3 loop is CSVVGQEPPGHYQSETQYF. The CDR3 region has the DNA TGCAGCGTTGTAGGGCAGGAGCCTCCGGGCCACTATCAATCTGAGACCCAGTACTTC. The V gene is TRBV29-1, the J gene TRBJ2-5; no clear D. Germline CDR1 reads SQVTM; CDR2 reads ANQGSEA. This CDR3 has 19 residues. Trimming shortened V by 4 bases and J by 5 bases, and 32 bases separated the two germline ends. Using reference TRBV29-1 and TRBJ2-5 for the parts outside the CDR3, the full variable domain is SAVISQKPSRDICQRGTSLTIQCQVDSQVTMMFWYRQQPGQSLTLIATANQGSEATYESGFVIDKFPISRPNLTFSTLTVSNMSPEDSSIYLCSVVGQEPPGHYQSETQYFGPGTRLLVL.

This chain joins TRBV5-1 and TRBJ2-4; TRBD1 matches 10 bases. The V segment lost 0 bases and the J segment 3 bases; nucleotides outside the gene matches: 6. Germline CDR1 SGHRS, CDR2 YFSETQ. The CDR3 length is 17 residues. CDR3 amino acids: CASSLAPGQGFKNIQYF. CDR3 DNA sequence: TGCGCCAGCAGCTTGGCCCCGGGACAGGGGTTCAAAAACATTCAGTACTTC.

This clonotype was counted only a few times. The CDR3, as DNA: TGTGCCAGCAGGGGAAAAGACACCGGGGGGGGGACTGAAGCTTTCTTT. It codes for CASRGKDTGGGTEAFF. This chain uses TRBV25-1 with TRBJ1-1; D possibly corresponds to TRBD1 (5 bases). Per the germline V gene, CDR1 is MGHDK and CDR2 is SYGVNS. V lost 6 bases, J lost 5 bases, and 22 bases lay in between. The CDR3 totals 16 residues.

The chain couples TRBV28 to TRBJ2-7, with D possibly TRBD2 on 6 matching bases. This CDR3 region has 14 residues. Per the germline V gene, CDR1 is MDHEN and CDR2 is SYDVKM. Trimming shortened V by 6 bases and J by 3 bases, and 15 bases separated the two germline ends. CDR3 loop: CASSQGGRGYEQYF. The CDR3 region has the DNA TGTGCCAGCAGCCAAGGAGGGCGCGGCTACGAGCAGTACTTC.

This clonotype was seen only a few times. This CDR3 reads CASRSPDRYNEQFF. Here the CDR3 DNA reads TGTGCCAGCAGGTCCCCGGACAGGTACAATGAGCAGTTCTTC. This chain connects TRBV2 to TRBJ2-1, with TRBD1 identical over 7 bases. Per germline, CDR1 SNHLY and CDR2 FYNNEI. The CDR3 length is 14 residues. J was trimmed by 4 bases and V by 6 bases; bases with no gene match: 6.

With regard to this clonotype: The junction differs from germline at one of its ends, possibly a read error. The J gene is TRBJ2-7, the V gene TRBV7-2; 9 bases fit TRBD2. The V gene's germline CDR1 is SGHTA and CDR2 FQGNSA. This CDR3 region has 15 residues. CDR3 nucleotide sequence: TGTGCCAGCAGCGTAGCGGGAGCGAAACGACACGAGCAGTACTTC. It is translated as CASSVAGAKRHEQYF. Combining the CDR3 with reference TRBV7-2 and TRBJ2-7 gives the whole variable domain GAGVSQSPSNKVTEKGKDVELRCDPISGHTALYWYRQSLGQGLEFLIYFQGNSAPDKSGLPSDRFSAERTGGSVSTLTIQRTQQEDSAVYLCASSVAGAKRHEQYFGPGTRLTVT.

This clonotype has a count of ten or more. The CDR3 loop reads CASSHRTGDQETQYF. CDR3 DNA: TGTGCCAGCAGCCACCGGACAGGGGACCAAGAGACCCAGTACTTC. The V gene is TRBV9, the J gene TRBJ2-5, with 9 bases aligning to TRBD1. From germline, CDR1 is SGDLS and CDR2 YYNGEE. The CDR3 has 15 residues. Losses at the gene ends were 4 bases for V and 0 bases for J; bases not matched to a gene: 4. Combining the CDR3 with reference TRBV9 and TRBJ2-5 gives the whole variable domain DSGVTQTPKHLITATGQRVTLRCSPRSGDLSVYWYQQSLDQGLQFLIQYYNGEERAKGNILERFSAQQFPDLHSELNLSSLELGDSALYFCASSHRTGDQETQYFGPGTRLLVL.

This clonotype was detected a few times. The chain has TRBV20-1 and TRBJ2-7; 10 bases match TRBD2. The germline gives CDR1 DFQATT, CDR2 SNEGSKA (reference sequence). Trimming cost V 3 bases and J 3 bases; bases outside gene matches: 8. The CDR3 is made up of 15 amino acids. CDR3 coding DNA: TGCAGTGCTAGTAGCCCCCTAGCGGGAGACTACGAGCAGTACTTC. It codes for CSASSPLAGDYEQYF.

The V and J genes are TRBV5-1 and TRBJ2-1; D gene unclear. Germline V lookup: CDR1 SGHRS, CDR2 YFSETQ. CDR3 length: 14 residues. V lost 4 bases and J lost 3, with 11 bases in between. This CDR3 is CASSQNHIYNEQFF. The CDR3 DNA sequence: TGCGCCAGCAGCCAGAACCACATCTACAATGAGCAGTTCTTC.

This clonotype was seen many times. The chain couples TRBV4-3 to TRBJ2-2; no clear D. CDR3 length: 14 amino acids. The germline V gene encodes CDR1 LGHNA and CDR2 YSLEER. The V gene lost 0 bases and the J gene lost 5 bases, with 7 bases spanning the gap. The CDR3 loop reads CASSQESETGELFF. In nucleotides, the CDR3 is TGCGCCAGCAGCCAAGAAAGCGAGACCGGGGAGCTGTTTTTT.

The CDR3 loop reads CASCLMAGQLAGYSYEQYF. In DNA form, the CDR3 reads TGTGCCAGCTGTTTAATGGCGGGCCAACTAGCGGGGTACTCCTACGAGCAGTACTTC. The chain employs TRBV6-4 and TRBJ2-7; 10 bases agree with TRBD2. The junction had 19 bases not matched to a gene; V was cut back by 8 bases and J by 0 bases. The germline CDR1 and CDR2 sequences are MRHNA and SNTAGT. This CDR3 contains 19 residues.

This clonotype was recorded at least ten times. This chain joins TRBV5-1 and TRBJ2-5; 10 nucleotides agree with TRBD2. This CDR3 region has 15 residues. Trimming took 3 bases from V and 2 from J; bases not matched to a gene: 4. Germline V gene sequence: CDR1 SGHRS, CDR2 YFSETQ. The CDR3 protein is CASSSLAGLQETQYF. The DNA of the CDR3 is TGCGCCAGCAGCTCACTAGCGGGGCTACAAGAGACCCAGTACTTC.

The CDR3 loop reads CSARDLAGGLAKNIQYF. The CDR3 DNA sequence: TGCAGTGCTAGAGATCTAGCGGGAGGGCTAGCCAAAAACATTCAGTACTTC. The chain is built from TRBV20-1 and TRBJ2-4; 12 nucleotides agree with TRBD2. The CDR3 loop spans 17 amino acids. Per germline, CDR1 DFQATT and CDR2 SNEGSKA (reference sequence). With V trimmed by 0 bases and J by 0 bases, 3 bases remained unmatched.

This clonotype was recorded at least ten times. The gene calls are TRBV21-1 and TRBJ2-7; TRBD1 was called by the table and not checked on the DNA. TRBV21-1 is shown as a pseudogene. This CDR3 is 18 amino acids long. This CDR3 is CASSKLKAHDREVYEQYV. The CDR3 DNA reads TGTGCCAGCAGCAAATTAAAAGCCCATGACAGAGAAGTCTACGAGCAGTACGTC.

The V and J genes are TRBV12-3 or TRBV12-4 and TRBJ1-5; no clear D gene. This CDR3 has 13 residues. The germline V and J ends were trimmed by 4 bases and 11 bases, with 15 bases remaining between them. Written as DNA, the CDR3 is TGTGCCAGCAGTTACTTCCCCCGGCAGGCCCAGCATTTT. It encodes CASSYFPRQAQHF.

Regarding this clonotype: Since a much larger clone is just one base distant, this may be a read error. V is TRBV5-6 and J is TRBJ2-5, with 7 bases aligning to TRBD1. CDR3 length: 14 residues. Germline V gene lookup returns CDR1 SGHDT and CDR2 YYEEEE. CDR3 coding DNA: TGTTCCAGCAGCTTTACAGGGGATCAAGAGACCCAGTACTTC. It translates to CSSSFTGDQETQYF.

This clonotype was recorded a few times. V is TRBV19 and J is TRBJ2-7, with D possibly TRBD1 on 6 matching bases. Germline values: CDR1 LNHDA, CDR2 SQIVND (reference sequence). The CDR3 runs 13 residues. V lost 9 bases to trimming and J lost 5 bases, with 17 bases between them. The CDR3 DNA reads TGTGCCAGCAATTCGCAAAACAGGGACGAGCAGTACTTC. Encoded protein: CASNSQNRDEQYF. The full variable domain, rest sourced from reference TRBV19 and TRBJ2-7, is DGGITQSPKYLFRKEGQNVTLSCEQNLNHDAMYWYRQDPGQGLRLIYYSQIVNDFQKGDIAEGYSVSREKKESFPLTVTSAQKNPTAFYLCASNSQNRDEQYFGPGTRLTVT.

The V call is TRBV29-1, the J call TRBJ2-5, with TRBD1 identical over 8 bases. The CDR3 has 12 amino acids. V gave up 7 bases and J gave up 5 bases; unmatched junction bases: 6. Germline CDR1 is SQVTM and CDR2 is ANQGSEA. In DNA, the CDR3 is TGCAGCGGGGGGACAGGTACGGAGACCCAGTACTTC. Translated, it gives CSGGTGTETQYF.

This clonotype was counted at least ten times. J is TRBJ1-1 and V is TRBV29-1; perhaps TRBD1 as D (5 bases). The CDR3 sequence is 13 residues long. CDR1 is SQVTM and CDR2 is ANQGSEA in the germline V gene. V lost 6 bases and J 4 bases, leaving 15 bases between the germline ends. The CDR3 nucleotides are TGCAGCGTGAAGAGGGGAGTGAGCACTGAAGCTTTCTTT. It encodes CSVKRGVSTEAFF.

This clonotype was picked up many times. V usage is TRBV5-1 and J usage is TRBJ2-1; the D is unclear. CDR1 and CDR2 (germline): SGHRS, YFSETQ. V was cut by 1 base and J by 7 bases, with 3 bases left in between. This CDR3 has 11 residues. The CDR3 region has the DNA TGCGCCAGCAGCTTGCAAAATGAGCAGTTCTTC. This translates into CASSLQNEQFF.

This clonotype was picked up many times. The rearrangement links TRBV25-1 to TRBJ2-1; D call uncertain. The CDR3 sequence is 15 residues long. Trimming left V 2 bases short and J 8 bases short, with 16 bases between. Germline CDR1 and CDR2: MGHDK and SYGVNS. The CDR3: CASSEGVRGFDEQFF. The CDR3 DNA sequence: TGTGCCAGCAGTGAAGGGGTGCGTGGTTTTGATGAGCAGTTCTTC.

The V gene is TRBV7-8, the J gene TRBJ2-5; D tentatively fits TRBD1 or TRBD2 (5 bases each). Germline V gene sequence: CDR1 SGHVS, CDR2 FQNEAQ. The CDR3 runs 15 residues. V was cut by 6 bases and J by 1 base, with 15 bases left in between. The CDR3 protein is CASSFIPGPQETQYF. As DNA, the CDR3 is TGTGCCAGCAGTTTCATCCCGGGACCCCAAGAGACCCAGTACTTC. Full variable domain (outside the CDR3, taken from reference TRBV7-8 and TRBJ2-5): GAGVSQSPRYKVAKRGQDVALRCDPISGHVSLFWYQQALGQGPEFLTYFQNEAQLDKSGLPSDRFFAERPEGSVSTLKIQRTQQEDSAVYLCASSFIPGPQETQYFGPGTRLLVL.

The chain has TRBV5-2 and TRBJ2-2; the D segment call TRBD2 is taken from the table without a DNA check. TRBV5-2 corresponds to a pseudogene. The length of the CDR3 is 14 residues. The CDR3 nucleotides read TGTGCCAGGGGGCCCGCGGGAGGAGGTGGGGAGCTGTTTTTT. Protein: CARGPAGGGGELFF.